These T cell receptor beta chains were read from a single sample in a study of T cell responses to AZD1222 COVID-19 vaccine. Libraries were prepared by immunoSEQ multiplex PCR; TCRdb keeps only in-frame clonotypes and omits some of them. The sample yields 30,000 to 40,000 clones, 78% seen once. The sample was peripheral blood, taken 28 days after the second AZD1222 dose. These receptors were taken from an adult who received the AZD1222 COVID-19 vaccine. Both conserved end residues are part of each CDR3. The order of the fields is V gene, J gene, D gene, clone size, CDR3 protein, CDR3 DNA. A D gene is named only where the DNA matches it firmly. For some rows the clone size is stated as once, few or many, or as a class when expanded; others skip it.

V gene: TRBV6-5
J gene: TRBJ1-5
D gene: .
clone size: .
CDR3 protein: CASSYSRLNQPQHF
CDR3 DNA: TGTGCCAGCAGTTACTCTCGGTTAAATCAGCCCCAGCATTTT

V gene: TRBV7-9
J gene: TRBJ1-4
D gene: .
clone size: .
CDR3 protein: CASSSGGSGNEKLFF
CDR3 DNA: TGTGCCAGCAGCTCCGGGGGATCTGGAAATGAAAAACTGTTTTTT

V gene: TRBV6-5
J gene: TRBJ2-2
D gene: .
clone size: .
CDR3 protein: CASRRTSNTGELFF
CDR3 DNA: TGTGCCAGCAGAAGGACCAGTAACACCGGGGAGCTGTTTTTT

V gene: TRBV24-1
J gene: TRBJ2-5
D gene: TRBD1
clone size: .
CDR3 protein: CATSDPSQGALGETQYF
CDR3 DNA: TGTGCCACCAGTGATCCAAGCCAGGGGGCCCTTGGGGAGACCCAGTACTTC

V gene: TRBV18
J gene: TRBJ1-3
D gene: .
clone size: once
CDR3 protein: CASSPPTGVYGNTIYF
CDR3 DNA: TGTGCCAGCTCACCACCGACAGGCGTATATGGAAACACCATATATTTT

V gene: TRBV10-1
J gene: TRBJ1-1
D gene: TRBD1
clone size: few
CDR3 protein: CASSEYGTGGEEAFF
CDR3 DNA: TGCGCCAGCAGTGAGTATGGGACAGGGGGCGAGGAAGCTTTCTTT

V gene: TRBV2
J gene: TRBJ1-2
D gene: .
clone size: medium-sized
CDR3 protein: CASSASGYGYTF
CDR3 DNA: TGTGCCAGCAGTGCCTCTGGGTATGGCTACACCTTC

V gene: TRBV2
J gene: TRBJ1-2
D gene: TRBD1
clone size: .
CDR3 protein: CASSEATGEWYGYTF
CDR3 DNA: TGTGCCAGCAGTGAAGCCACAGGGGAATGGTATGGCTACACCTTC

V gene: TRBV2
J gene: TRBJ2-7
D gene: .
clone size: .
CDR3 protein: CASGREQGGSYEQYF
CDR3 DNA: TGTGCCAGCGGGAGGGAACAAGGGGGGTCCTACGAGCAGTACTTC

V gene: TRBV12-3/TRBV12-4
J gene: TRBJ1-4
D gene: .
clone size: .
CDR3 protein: CATGGGREKLFF
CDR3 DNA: TGTGCCACGGGTGGGGGGCGCGAAAAACTGTTTTTT

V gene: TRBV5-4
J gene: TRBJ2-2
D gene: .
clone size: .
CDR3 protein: CASSRSGVQATGELFF
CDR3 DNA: TGTGCCAGCAGCCGTTCTGGGGTACAGGCGACCGGGGAGCTGTTTTTT

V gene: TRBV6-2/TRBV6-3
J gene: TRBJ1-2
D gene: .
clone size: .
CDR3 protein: CASSYAVSYTF
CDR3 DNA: TGTGCCAGCAGTTACGCCGTTAGCTACACCTTC

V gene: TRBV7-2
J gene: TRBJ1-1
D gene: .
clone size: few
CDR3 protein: CASSLGRVNTEAFF
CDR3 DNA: TGTGCCAGCAGCTTGGGCAGGGTGAACACTGAAGCTTTCTTT

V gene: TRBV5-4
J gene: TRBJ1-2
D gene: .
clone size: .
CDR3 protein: CASSLWLEARQALYGYTF
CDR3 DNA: TGTGCCAGCAGCTTGTGGTTGGAAGCCCGGCAGGCCCTCTATGGCTACACCTTC

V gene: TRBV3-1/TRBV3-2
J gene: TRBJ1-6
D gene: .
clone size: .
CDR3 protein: CASSQDRPTHSPLHF
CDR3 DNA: TGTGCCAGCAGCCAAGATCGTCCTACACATTCACCCCTCCACTTT

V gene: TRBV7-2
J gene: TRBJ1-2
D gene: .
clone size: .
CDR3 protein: CASSPGRTVYGYTF
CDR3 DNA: TGTGCCAGCAGCCCGGGACGTACGGTCTATGGCTACACCTTC

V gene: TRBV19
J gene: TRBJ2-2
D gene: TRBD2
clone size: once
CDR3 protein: CASSIDGLAGGPGGELFF
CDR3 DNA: TGTGCCAGTAGTATAGATGGGCTAGCGGGGGGGCCCGGCGGGGAGCTGTTTTTT

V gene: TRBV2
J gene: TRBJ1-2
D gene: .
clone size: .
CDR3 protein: CASRRDGNYGYTF
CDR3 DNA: TGTGCCAGCAGAAGGGACGGCAACTATGGCTACACCTTC

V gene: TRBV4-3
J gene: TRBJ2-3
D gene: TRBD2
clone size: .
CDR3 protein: CASSQDPAGDGGDTQYF
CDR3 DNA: TGCGCCAGCAGCCAAGATCCAGCGGGAGACGGAGGAGATACGCAGTATTTT

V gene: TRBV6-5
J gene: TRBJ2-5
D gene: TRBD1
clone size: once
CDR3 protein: CASSLHRGQGTQYF
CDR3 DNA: TGTGCCAGCAGCCTTCACAGGGGTCAGGGGACCCAGTACTTC

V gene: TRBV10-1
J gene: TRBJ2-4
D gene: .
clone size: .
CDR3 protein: CASSGSPANIQYF
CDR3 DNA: TGCGCCAGCAGCGGGAGTCCGGCGAACATTCAGTACTTC

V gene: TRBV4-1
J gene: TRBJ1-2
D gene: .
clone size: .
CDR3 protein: CASNPAVTTRIGGYTF
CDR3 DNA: TGCGCCAGCAACCCGGCGGTGACAACTCGGATTGGCGGCTACACCTTC

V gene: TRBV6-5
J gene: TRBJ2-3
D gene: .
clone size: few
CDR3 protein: CASSPRHRDTQYF
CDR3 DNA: TGTGCCAGCAGTCCCCGACATAGGGACACGCAGTATTTT

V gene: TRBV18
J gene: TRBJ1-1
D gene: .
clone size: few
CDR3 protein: CASSPGGNTEAFF
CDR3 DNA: TGTGCCAGCTCACCCGGGGGGAACACTGAAGCTTTCTTT

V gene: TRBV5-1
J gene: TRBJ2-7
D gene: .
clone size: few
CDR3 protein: CASSLNSYKQYF
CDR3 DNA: TGCGCCAGCAGCTTGAACAGCTATAAGCAGTACTTC

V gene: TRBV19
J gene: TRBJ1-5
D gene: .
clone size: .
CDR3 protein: CASSRDPQPQHF
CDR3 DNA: TGTGCCAGTTCGAGGGATCCCCAGCCCCAGCATTTT

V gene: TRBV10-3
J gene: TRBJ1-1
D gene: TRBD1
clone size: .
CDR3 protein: CAIRSTPGTGAYTEAFF
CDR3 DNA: TGTGCCATCAGGAGCACACCCGGGACAGGGGCTTACACTGAAGCTTTCTTT

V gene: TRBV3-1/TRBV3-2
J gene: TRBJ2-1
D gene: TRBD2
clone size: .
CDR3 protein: CASSRIAGEMVNEQFF
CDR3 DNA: TGTGCCAGCAGCCGTATAGCGGGAGAGATGGTAAATGAGCAGTTCTTC

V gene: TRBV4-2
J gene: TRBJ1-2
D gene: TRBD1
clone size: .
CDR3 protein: CASSQGQGTNYGYTF
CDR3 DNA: TGTGCCAGCAGCCAGGGACAGGGGACGAACTATGGCTACACCTTC

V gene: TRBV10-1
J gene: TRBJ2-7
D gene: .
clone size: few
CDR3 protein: CASSDERLFYEQYF
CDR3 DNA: TGCGCCAGCAGTGACGAGAGACTATTCTACGAGCAGTACTTC

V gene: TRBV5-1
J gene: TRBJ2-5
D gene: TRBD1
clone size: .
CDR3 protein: CASSWTGGASETQYF
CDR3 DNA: TGCGCCAGCAGCTGGACAGGGGGCGCGTCAGAGACCCAGTACTTC

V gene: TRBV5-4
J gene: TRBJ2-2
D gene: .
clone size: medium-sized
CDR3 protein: CASSGTNTGELFF
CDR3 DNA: TGTGCCAGCAGCGGTACGAACACCGGGGAGCTGTTTTTT